This is a list of T cell receptor beta chains from one sample in a study of CD8 T cells in Susac syndrome. Using its own MiXCR run on the immunoSEQ multiplex PCR reads, TCRdb lists one record per CDR3 protein. The sample contains 100,000 to 150,000 distinct CDR3 sequences, 90% to 95% of which appear only once. Sequenced material: CD4+ T cells from PBMCs. The receptors come from a human donor in good health. Each CDR3 is given with its conserved first and last residue. The D gene is left open where the match is weak. Size values are once, few and many counts, or a class for expanded clones, and some rows have none.

TRBV3-1	TRBD1	TRBJ2-7	-	CASGGQGSYEQYF	TGTGCCAGCGGCGGACAGGGTTCCTACGAGCAGTACTTC
TRBV5-1	TRBD1	TRBJ1-5	-	CASSLQGARDQPQHF	TGCGCCAGCAGCCTACAGGGGGCGCGGGATCAGCCCCAGCATTTT
TRBV28	-	TRBJ1-1	-	CASKLDTEAFF	TGTGCCAGCAAACTTGACACTGAAGCTTTCTTT
TRBV3-1	-	TRBJ1-5	-	CASSQEGSNQPQHF	TGTGCCAGCAGCCAAGAAGGCAGCAATCAGCCCCAGCATTTT
TRBV5-1	-	TRBJ1-1	-	CASSFSRAMNTEAFF	TGCGCCAGCAGCTTTTCGAGGGCCATGAACACTGAAGCTTTCTTT
TRBV5-4	TRBD1	TRBJ1-2	-	CASSLGGQGDYGYTF	TGTGCCAGCAGCTTGGGTGGACAGGGGGACTATGGCTACACCTTC
TRBV27	-	TRBJ2-3	-	CASSHPGDTQYF	TGTGCCAGCAGCCACCCCGGGGATACGCAGTATTTT
TRBV24-1	-	TRBJ2-1	-	CATSDSRAPYNEQFF	TGTGCCACCAGTGATTCCCGGGCCCCCTACAATGAGCAGTTCTTC
TRBV29-1	-	TRBJ1-5	-	CSVTTGGPNQPQHF	TGCAGCGTCACGACAGGAGGGCCCAATCAGCCCCAGCATTTT
TRBV19	-	TRBJ1-2	-	CASMIPGQNYGYTF	TGTGCCAGTATGATCCCGGGGCAGAACTATGGCTACACCTTC
TRBV29-1	-	TRBJ2-3	-	CSVEDRITTSADTQYF	TGCAGCGTTGAAGACCGTATTACGACTAGTGCGGATACGCAGTATTTT
TRBV28	TRBD2	TRBJ2-3	-	CASSLGQSGSWSDTQYF	TGTGCCAGCAGTTTAGGTCAGAGCGGGAGTTGGTCAGATACGCAGTATTTT
TRBV18	-	TRBJ2-3	-	CASSPPTDLAGDTQYF	TGTGCCAGCTCACCACCAACGGATCTAGCTGGAGATACGCAGTATTTT
TRBV3-1	-	TRBJ1-1	-	CASSQRGSNTEAFF	TGTGCCAGCAGCCAGAGGGGATCCAACACTGAAGCTTTCTTT
TRBV7-2	TRBD2	TRBJ2-7	-	CASSVTSGVSYEQYF	TGTGCCAGCAGCGTAACTAGCGGGGTCTCCTACGAGCAGTACTTC
TRBV12-3/TRBV12-4	-	TRBJ2-2	once	CASVGLAYTGELFF	TGTGCCAGCGTGGGCCTAGCGTACACCGGGGAGCTGTTTTTT
TRBV6-4	TRBD2	TRBJ2-1	-	CASSDTAGGFNEQFF	TGTGCCAGCAGTGACACAGCGGGAGGTTTTAATGAGCAGTTCTTC
TRBV30	-	TRBJ2-7	-	CAWRQRGNYNSYEQYF	TGTGCCTGGAGGCAAAGGGGGAATTACAACTCCTACGAGCAGTACTTC
TRBV12-3/TRBV12-4	-	TRBJ1-5	-	CGTAVIGNQPQHF	TGTGGGACGGCCGTGATAGGCAATCAGCCCCAGCATTTT
TRBV2	-	TRBJ2-7	-	CASRTVSYEQYF	TGTGCCAGCAGGACAGTTTCCTACGAGCAGTACTTC
TRBV3-1	-	TRBJ1-1	-	CASSQPRGIGTEAFF	TGTGCCAGCAGCCAACCAAGGGGGATAGGAACTGAAGCTTTCTTT
TRBV7-2	-	TRBJ2-7	-	CASSFDRRTSYEQYF	TGTGCCAGCAGCTTTGACCGGCGTACCTCCTACGAGCAGTACTTC
TRBV29-1	TRBD2	TRBJ2-1	once	CSVGASGRAEFF	TGCAGCGTGGGGGCTAGCGGGAGGGCCGAGTTCTTC
TRBV7-9	-	TRBJ2-5	-	CASSLQTAVAAQYF	TGTGCCAGCAGCCTCCAGACCGCTGTAGCAGCCCAGTACTTC
TRBV24-1	-	TRBJ2-5	once	CATSDLHGERETQYF	TGTGCCACCAGTGATTTGCATGGGGAGAGGGAGACCCAGTACTTC
TRBV20-1	TRBD1	TRBJ1-3	-	CSADRVVGNTIYF	TGCAGTGCCGACAGGGTAGTTGGAAACACCATATATTTT
TRBV18	-	TRBJ2-3	-	CASSPSWLDTDTQYF	TGTGCCAGCTCACCAAGCTGGCTAGACACAGATACGCAGTATTTT
TRBV28	TRBD1	TRBJ1-1	-	CASSSPGQAAEAFF	TGTGCCAGCAGTTCACCGGGACAGGCGGCTGAAGCTTTCTTT
TRBV28	TRBD2	TRBJ2-4	-	CASSSRLAGAKNIQYF	TGTGCCAGCAGTTCCCGACTAGCGGGAGCCAAAAACATTCAGTACTTC
TRBV20-1	-	TRBJ1-5	-	CSARDGTQPQHF	TGCAGTGCTAGAGATGGGACGCAGCCCCAGCATTTT
TRBV7-9	-	TRBJ1-1	-	CASSAKYGGEAFF	TGTGCCAGCAGCGCAAAGTACGGTGGTGAAGCTTTCTTT
TRBV2	TRBD1	TRBJ1-5	-	CASFRDRDEPQHF	TGTGCCAGCTTCCGGGACAGGGATGAGCCCCAGCATTTT
TRBV12-3/TRBV12-4	-	TRBJ2-5	-	CASTQDTSETQYF	TGTGCCAGCACCCAGGATACTTCAGAGACCCAGTACTTC
TRBV20-1	TRBD1	TRBJ1-1	-	CSAKTGVDTEAFF	TGCAGTGCAAAGACAGGGGTGGACACTGAAGCTTTCTTT
TRBV5-1	-	TRBJ1-4	-	CASRTGAGEKLFF	TGCGCCAGCAGGACGGGGGCGGGAGAAAAACTGTTTTTT
TRBV29-1	-	TRBJ1-3	-	CSVVPADSGNTIYF	TGCAGCGTCGTTCCGGCAGACTCTGGAAACACCATATATTTT
TRBV7-2	TRBD1	TRBJ1-5	-	CASSFRQGGNQPQHF	TGTGCCAGCAGCTTTAGACAGGGGGGCAATCAGCCCCAGCATTTT
TRBV5-1	TRBD2	TRBJ2-3	-	CASSSGRADTDTQYF	TGCGCCAGCAGCTCAGGGAGGGCCGATACAGATACGCAGTATTTT
TRBV19	TRBD2	TRBJ2-2	once	CASKVAGTLELFF	TGTGCCAGTAAGGTAGCGGGGACCTTGGAGCTGTTTTTT
TRBV29-1	-	TRBJ1-1	-	CSSRDGAEAFF	TGCAGCTCCCGGGACGGAGCTGAAGCTTTCTTT
TRBV7-2	-	TRBJ2-5	once	CASSSSLVEGRRGTQYF	TGTGCCAGCAGCTCTTCGCTGGTTGAGGGGCGGCGTGGGACCCAGTACTTC
TRBV7-2	TRBD2	TRBJ2-7	-	CASSLRTGTSGNEQYF	TGTGCCAGCAGCTTGCGGACCGGGACTAGCGGAAACGAGCAGTACTTC
TRBV3-1	-	TRBJ1-4	-	CASSWTDNEKLFF	TGTGCCAGCAGCTGGACAGATAATGAAAAACTGTTTTTT
TRBV29-1	-	TRBJ2-5	-	CSLWGGAQETQYF	TGCAGCCTATGGGGGGGGGCCCAAGAGACCCAGTACTTC
TRBV3-1	TRBD2	TRBJ2-3	-	CASSHDGRRTDTQYF	TGTGCCAGCAGTCATGACGGGAGGCGCACAGATACGCAGTATTTT
TRBV18	-	TRBJ1-1	-	CASSRSNGNTEAFF	TGTGCCAGCTCACGGTCGAACGGAAACACTGAAGCTTTCTTT
TRBV12-3/TRBV12-4	TRBD2	TRBJ2-4	-	CASILAGESIQYF	TGTGCCAGCATATTAGCGGGAGAGAGCATTCAGTACTTC
TRBV29-1	-	TRBJ1-1	-	CSVERWGPGLNTEAFF	TGCAGCGTTGAGAGATGGGGACCCGGGCTGAACACTGAAGCTTTCTTT
TRBV27	TRBD1	TRBJ1-5	-	CASKTGTGGSNQPQHF	TGTGCCAGCAAAACCGGGACAGGGGGATCAAATCAGCCCCAGCATTTT
TRBV27	-	TRBJ2-2	-	CASSLSPGDTGELFF	TGTGCCAGCAGTTTATCCCCAGGGGACACCGGGGAGCTGTTTTTT
TRBV2	TRBD2	TRBJ2-7	-	CASSGLAGIEQYF	TGTGCCAGCAGCGGACTAGCGGGAATCGAGCAGTACTTC
TRBV7-8	-	TRBJ2-1	-	CASSLAGVSSYNEQFF	TGTGCCAGCAGCTTAGCGGGGGTTAGCTCCTACAATGAGCAGTTCTTC
TRBV5-1	-	TRBJ2-3	-	CASRGDVLFTDTQYF	TGCGCCAGCAGGGGGGACGTACTATTCACAGATACGCAGTATTTT
TRBV12-3/TRBV12-4	TRBD2	TRBJ2-7	-	CASSRGLAVQEQYF	TGTGCCAGCAGCCGAGGACTAGCCGTTCAGGAGCAGTACTTC
TRBV5-1	TRBD2	TRBJ2-1	-	CASSSVGAGSYNEQFF	TGCGCCAGCAGCTCGGTTGGAGCGGGGTCGTACAATGAGCAGTTCTTC
TRBV30	-	TRBJ1-3	-	CASSRPGGRSERNTIYF	TGTGCCTCGTCGCGGCCCGGCGGCCGGTCCGAGAGAAACACCATATATTTT
TRBV7-9	-	TRBJ1-4	-	CASSRTVSDEKLFF	TGTGCCAGCAGCCGGACGGTTTCAGATGAAAAACTGTTTTTT